These T cell receptor beta chains were read from a single sample in a study of T-cell reconstitution after alpha-beta-depleted transplantation in children. TCRdb reprocessed the PCR reads with MiXCR, giving one entry per CDR3 protein. Here the sample spans 900,000 or so distinct CDR3 sequences, about 16% being singletons. The sample consisted of PBMCs, mostly from graft donor cells, taken 360 days after TCRalphabeta/CD19-depleted stem cell transplant. Source of these receptors: a male patient younger than 18 who had a stem cell transplant for acute lymphoblastic leukemia, so the T cells may come from the graft donor. Each CDR3 is given with its conserved first and last residue.

v_gene,j_gene,CDR3aa
TRBV11-1,TRBJ2-5,CASSLTYRNRGYQETQYF
TRBV2,TRBJ2-2,CASSGSSNTGELFF
TRBV11-2,TRBJ2-2,CASSLVGGVPGELFF
TRBV4-1,TRBJ2-5,CASSQVGTGQETRYF
TRBV2,TRBJ2-2,CASSISGTTGELFF
TRBV12-3/TRBV12-4,TRBJ2-2,CATHPGLAGAGELFF
TRBV4-1,TRBJ2-5,CASSQEGRGPETQYF
TRBV7-9,TRBJ2-7,CASSPSWRYEQYF
TRBV9,TRBJ2-1,CASGYYNEQFF
TRBV20-1,TRBJ2-6,CSARGRGVTGANVLTF
TRBV5-1,TRBJ2-3,CATSGGTSGVDTQYF
TRBV5-1,TRBJ2-1,CASSFTLDSFNEQFF
TRBV5-1,TRBJ2-6,CASSLAGGTGANVLTF
TRBV5-1,TRBJ2-1,CASSRGLAGDYNEQFF
TRBV5-1,TRBJ2-7,CASSSTGGSSYEQYF
TRBV19,TRBJ2-7,CASSGTPDYEQYF
TRBV5-6,TRBJ1-4,CASSLYPVSNEKLFF
TRBV4-1,TRBJ2-1,CASSQAGRGHDEQFF
TRBV5-1,TRBJ2-5,CASSGWTGVRETQYF
TRBV6-1,TRBJ2-5,CASSALGGRETQYF
TRBV5-1,TRBJ2-7,CASSSERYEQYF
TRBV4-2,TRBJ2-6,CASSQDQGPSGANVLTF
TRBV4-1,TRBJ2-3,CASSQAALAGVADTQYF
TRBV29-1,TRBJ1-4,CSVKDGPNEKLFF
TRBV12-3/TRBV12-4,TRBJ1-2,CASSTLSYGYTF
TRBV20-1,TRBJ1-1,CSARVPGYVNTEAFF
TRBV12-3/TRBV12-4,TRBJ2-7,CASSYWGPPYEQYF
TRBV4-1,TRBJ2-7,CASSQPGGGTYEQYF
TRBV5-1,TRBJ1-2,CASSAQGSNYGYTF
TRBV28,TRBJ2-1,CASSLIPSGRFNEQFF
TRBV4-1,TRBJ2-3,CASSRVRDTQYF
TRBV6-5,TRBJ1-6,CASLGQGGSPLHF
TRBV4-1,TRBJ1-2,CASSDDKYYGYTF
TRBV12-3/TRBV12-4,TRBJ1-4,CASSRAWEKLFF
TRBV4-1,TRBJ2-1,CASSQGIQREGHEQFF
TRBV27,TRBJ2-1,CASSPGTSGNYEQFF
TRBV5-1,TRBJ2-1,CASSFSGLAPYNEQFF
TRBV18,TRBJ2-4,CASSLSAGSATQYF
TRBV7-9,TRBJ2-7,CASSLQAGITYEQYF
TRBV12-3/TRBV12-4,TRBJ1-6,CASSPRAIIYNSPLHF
TRBV20-1,TRBJ1-2,CSARDRVLWGYTF
TRBV27,TRBJ1-1,CASSFRSGVPSGTANTEAFF
TRBV19,TRBJ2-2,CASSPRGLAGHANTGELFF
TRBV5-1,TRBJ2-7,CASSLGLAVSRRVYEQYF
TRBV18,TRBJ2-5,CASSPPRGRRQETQYF
TRBV27,TRBJ1-5,CASSSLQGFSNQPQHF
TRBV18,TRBJ2-7,CASSPRTSGDYEQYF